The 6 T cell receptor beta chains in this list originate from one sample, sequenced in a study of post-analysis software for immune sequencing data. Study-wide results and limits: When patients were compared with controls, five TRBV segments were more frequent, TRBV5-6, TRBV5-1 and TRBV20-1 among them.

Unique molecular identifiers tagged the TCR beta cDNA libraries. A single record per CDR3 protein comes from TCRdb applying MiXCR to the PCR reads. The sample has about 680,000 distinct CDR3 sequences, approximately 60% seen once. No antigen is known for these receptors. The specimen sequenced was blood. Receptor source: a girl aged 2-10 years with multiple sclerosis.

The chain links TRBV29-1 to TRBJ2-7; no reliable D call. V was pared by 5 bases and J by 5 bases, with 16 bases between. The CDR3 runs 13 residues. The germline CDR1 and CDR2 sequences are SQVTM and ANQGSEA. This CDR3 is CSVTLMRGNEQYF. The CDR3 nucleotides are TGCAGCGTTACTCTTATGCGTGGGAACGAGCAGTACTTC.

This clonotype turned up a few times. V and J are TRBV15 and TRBJ2-7, with 7 bases aligning to TRBD2. The CDR3 totals 15 residues. CDR1 LNHNV and CDR2 YYDKDF come from the germline V gene (reference sequence). V dropped 0 bases and J dropped 3; count of bases not matched to a gene: 5. CDR3 sequence (DNA): TGTGCCACCAGCAGAGATCTGCGGGGGAACTACGAGCAGTACTTC. Amino acids: CATSRDLRGNYEQYF.

In this sample, this clonotype turned up a few times. The chain combines TRBV5-5 with TRBJ2-7; 8 positions match TRBD1. The CDR3 runs 15 residues. V lost 4 bases to trimming and J lost 1 base; unmatched junction nucleotides: 7. In germline, CDR1 is SGHKS, CDR2 YYEKEE (reference sequence). Here the CDR3 reads CASSEGQETSYEQYF. In DNA, the CDR3 is TGTGCCAGCAGCGAGGGACAGGAAACATCCTACGAGCAGTACTTC.

The gene calls are TRBV29-1 and TRBJ2-7, with 7 bases matching TRBD1. Germline loops: CDR1 SQVTM, CDR2 ANQGSEA. V gave up 7 bases and J gave up 6 bases; unmatched junction bases: 9. CDR3 length: 12 residues. The chain's CDR3 is CSGGQSLSEQYF. CDR3 sequence (DNA): TGCAGCGGGGGACAGTCCCTTTCCGAGCAGTACTTC.

The J gene is TRBJ2-3, the V gene TRBV9; D gene ambiguous. CDR1 and CDR2 (germline): SGDLS, YYNGEE. With 3 bases removed from V and 4 bases from J, the gap between germline ends came to 9 bases. CDR3 length: 13 amino acids. The CDR3 DNA follows: TGTGCCAGCAGCGCTACCCTTTCAGATACGCAGTATTTT. Translation: CASSATLSDTQYF.

With regard to this clonotype: The junction differs from germline at one of its ends, possibly a read error. CDR3 amino acids: CASSRGSVAYIEQFF. Written as DNA, the CDR3 is TGTGCTAGCAGCCGGGGGTCGGTCGCCTACATTGAGCAGTTCTTC. The chain has TRBV7-7 and TRBJ2-1, with D possibly TRBD2 on 6 matching bases. The length of the CDR3 is 15 residues. Germline assignment: CDR1 SSHAT and CDR2 FNYEAQ (reference sequence).